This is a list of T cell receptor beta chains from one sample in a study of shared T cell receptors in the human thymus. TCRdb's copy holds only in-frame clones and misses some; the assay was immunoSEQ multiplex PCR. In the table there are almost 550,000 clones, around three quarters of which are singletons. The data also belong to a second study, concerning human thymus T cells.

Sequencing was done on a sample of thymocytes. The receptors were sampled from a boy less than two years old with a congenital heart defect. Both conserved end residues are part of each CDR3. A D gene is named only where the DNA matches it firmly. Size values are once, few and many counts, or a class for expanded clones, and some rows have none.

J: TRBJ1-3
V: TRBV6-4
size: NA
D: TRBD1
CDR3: CASFTRGLGNTIYF
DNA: TGTGCCAGCTTTACCAGGGGGCTTGGAAACACCATATATTTT

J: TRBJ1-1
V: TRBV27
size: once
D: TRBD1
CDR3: CASSLTGTGPLNTEAFF
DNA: TGTGCCAGCAGTTTAACCGGGACAGGACCTTTGAACACTGAAGCTTTCTTT

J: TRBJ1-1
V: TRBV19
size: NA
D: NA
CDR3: CASKEAGIAEAFF
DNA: TGTGCCTCTAAAGAAGCAGGTATCGCTGAAGCTTTCTTT

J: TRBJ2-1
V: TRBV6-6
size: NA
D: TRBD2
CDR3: CAATRTSGGDEQFF
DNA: TGTGCCGCGACGAGGACTAGCGGGGGGGATGAGCAGTTCTTC

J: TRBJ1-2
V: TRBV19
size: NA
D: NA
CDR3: CASSIDRKGYTF
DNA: TGTGCCAGTAGTATAGACAGAAAGGGCTACACCTTC

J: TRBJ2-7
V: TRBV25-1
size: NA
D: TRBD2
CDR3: CASSDPGGGREYEQYF
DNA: TGTGCCAGCAGTGACCCCGGTGGAGGGCGGGAGTACGAGCAGTACTTC

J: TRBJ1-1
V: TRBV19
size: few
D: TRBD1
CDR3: CASSMAGQGAPEAFF
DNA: TGTGCCAGTAGTATGGCCGGACAGGGAGCCCCTGAAGCTTTCTTT

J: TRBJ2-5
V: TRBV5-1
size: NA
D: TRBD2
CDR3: CASRTRLAGDGTETQYF
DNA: TGCGCCAGCAGGACACGGCTAGCGGGAGATGGGACAGAGACCCAGTACTTC

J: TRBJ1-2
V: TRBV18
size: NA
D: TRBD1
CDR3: CASSPGQGREATF
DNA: TGTGCCAGCTCCCCCGGACAGGGGAGGGAGGCCACCTTC

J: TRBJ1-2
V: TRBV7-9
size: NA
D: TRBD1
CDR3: CASSKMTGVYGYTF
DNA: TGTGCCAGCAGCAAGATGACAGGGGTCTATGGCTACACCTTC

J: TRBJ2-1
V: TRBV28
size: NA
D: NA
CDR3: CASSKSRQGMVDNEQFF
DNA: TGTGCCAGCAGCAAGAGCAGGCAGGGGATGGTGGACAATGAGCAGTTCTTC

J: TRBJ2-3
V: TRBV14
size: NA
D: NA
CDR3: CASSQVPGLLTDTQYF
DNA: TGTGCCAGCAGCCAAGTCCCGGGACTTCTCACAGATACGCAGTATTTT

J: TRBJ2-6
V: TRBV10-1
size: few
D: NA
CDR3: CASSELAGANVLTF
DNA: TGCGCCAGCAGTGAGTTGGCAGGGGCCAACGTCCTGACTTTC

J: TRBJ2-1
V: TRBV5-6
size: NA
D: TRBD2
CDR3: CASSPRRGLALYNEQFF
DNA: TGTGCCAGCAGCCCAAGGAGGGGACTAGCGCTCTACAATGAGCAGTTCTTC

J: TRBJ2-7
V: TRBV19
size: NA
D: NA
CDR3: CASSILGQGSRRSGSTYEQYF
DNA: TGTGCCAGTAGTATCCTCGGACAGGGGTCGAGACGAAGCGGGAGCACCTACGAGCAGTACTTC

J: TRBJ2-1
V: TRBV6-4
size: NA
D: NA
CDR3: CASSPRARGDNEQFF
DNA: TGTGCCAGCAGCCCTCGGGCCAGGGGTGACAATGAGCAGTTCTTC

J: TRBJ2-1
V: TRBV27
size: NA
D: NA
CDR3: CASSCRETSYNEQFF
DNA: TGTGCCAGCTCTTGTCGGGAAACCTCCTACAATGAGCAGTTCTTC

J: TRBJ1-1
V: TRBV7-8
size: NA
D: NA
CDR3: CASSPDGIKAFF
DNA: TGTGCCAGCAGCCCGGACGGGATTAAAGCTTTCTTT

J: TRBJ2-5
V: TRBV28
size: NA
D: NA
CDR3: CASSSLQGVLETQYF
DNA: TGTGCCAGCAGTTCCCTACAGGGAGTCTTGGAGACCCAGTACTTC

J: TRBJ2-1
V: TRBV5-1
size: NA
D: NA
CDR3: CASSRWRAYNEQFF
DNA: TGCGCCAGCAGCCGGTGGCGGGCCTACAATGAGCAGTTCTTC

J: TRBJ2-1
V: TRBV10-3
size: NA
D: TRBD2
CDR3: CAISSNLAGGPWYNEQFF
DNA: TGTGCCATCAGTTCTAATTTAGCGGGAGGGCCATGGTACAATGAGCAGTTCTTC

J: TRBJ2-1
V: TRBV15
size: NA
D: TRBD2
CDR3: CATRWEFLAGGYNEQFF
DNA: TGTGCCACCAGGTGGGAATTTCTAGCGGGAGGCTACAATGAGCAGTTCTTC

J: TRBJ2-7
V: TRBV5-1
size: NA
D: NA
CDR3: CASNQGNPRSTQYF
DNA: TGCGCCAGCAACCAGGGCAATCCTCGTTCAACGCAGTACTTC

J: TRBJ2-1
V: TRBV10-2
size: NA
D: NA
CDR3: CASSPEQGSSYNEQFF
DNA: TGCGCCAGCAGTCCCGAACAGGGCAGCTCCTACAATGAGCAGTTCTTC

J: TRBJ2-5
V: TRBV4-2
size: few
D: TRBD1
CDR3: CASSPRRGQGMETQYF
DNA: TGTGCCAGCAGTCCTCGTAGGGGACAGGGAATGGAGACCCAGTACTTC

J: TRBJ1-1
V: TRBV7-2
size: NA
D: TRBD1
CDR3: CASSDTGQGNPLNTEAFF
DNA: TGTGCCAGCAGCGATACGGGACAGGGTAACCCTCTTAACACTGAAGCTTTCTTT